One sample yielded the 21 T cell receptor beta chains listed below, sequenced in a study of tumour-infiltrating T cells in Burkitt lymphoma. Clones were read by immunoSEQ multiplex PCR, and TCRdb kept only the in-frame ones, dropping some. Altogether about 50,000 clones are present, roughly 30% being singletons, with the ten largest covering around 3%. The sample taken for sequencing was tumor tissue. The receptors were gathered from a human donor with Burkitt lymphoma.

CDR3 amino acids: CASSFGGNTEAFF. In DNA form, the CDR3 reads TGTGCCAGCAGTTTCGGGGGGAACACTGAAGCTTTCTTT. The chain has TRBV27 and TRBJ1-1, with D maybe TRBD1 (5 bases). V was cut by 3 bases and J by 1 base, with 6 bases left in between. This CDR3 spans 13 amino acids. The germline V gene has CDR1 MNHEY and CDR2 SMNVEV (reference sequence).

The chain carries TRBV18 and TRBJ1-1, with 7 nucleotides matching TRBD1. The CDR3 covers 16 residues. V gave up 3 bases and J gave up 0 bases; unmatched junction bases: 7. Germline assignment: CDR1 KGHSH and CDR2 LQKENI. The CDR3 is CASSPRGQDMNTEAFF. The CDR3, as DNA: TGTGCCAGCTCACCTCGAGGACAGGATATGAACACTGAAGCTTTCTTT.

The chain employs TRBV7-9 and TRBJ1-1; D is uncertain. The V end was cut by 2 bases, the J end by 1 base, with 20 bases between. The CDR3 is 18 amino acids. Germline CDR1 reads SEHNR; CDR2 reads FQNEAQ (reference sequence). This CDR3 is CASSLFAGIVSRNTEAFF. DNA for the CDR3: TGTGCCAGCAGCTTATTTGCTGGGATAGTCAGTCGGAACACTGAAGCTTTCTTT.

The chain uses TRBV7-2 and TRBJ1-2; TRBD1 matches 7 bases. V was clipped by 5 bases and J by 3 bases; unmatched bases: 9. This CDR3 is built from 15 residues. Per germline, CDR1 SGHTA and CDR2 FQGNSA. The CDR3 bases are TGTGCCAGCAGCCCTCGGACAGGTCGCGACTATGGCTACACCTTC. It translates to CASSPRTGRDYGYTF.

This clone was recorded a few times. The CDR3 reads CASSPTQGAIDTQYF. The CDR3 DNA sequence: TGTGCCAGCAGCCCAACGCAGGGGGCAATAGATACGCAGTATTTT. This chain connects TRBV7-2 to TRBJ2-3, with TRBD1 matching 8 bases. CDR3 length: 15 amino acids. The ends lost 5 bases at V and 5 bases at J; junction bases unmatched: 9. Germline CDR1 and CDR2: SGHTA and FQGNSA.

There are a few counts of this clone. The rearrangement joins TRBV7-3 to TRBJ1-6; TRBD1 aligns across 9 bases. From germline, CDR1 is SGHTA and CDR2 FQGTGA. The trim removed 5 bases at V and 7 bases at J, leaving 6 bases unmatched. The CDR3 is 15 residues long. This CDR3 reads CASSLQGAGNSPLHF. CDR3 nucleotides: TGTGCCAGCAGCCTACAGGGGGCCGGGAATTCACCCCTCCACTTT.

The V and J genes are TRBV30 and TRBJ2-5; D is unresolved. TRBJ2-7 matches the DNA end more closely, so the J call is doubtful. From germline, CDR1 is GTSNPN and CDR2 SVGIG (reference sequence). The CDR3 runs to 14 residues. As DNA, the CDR3 is TGTGCCTGGAGTGTACTTGGGGTGGGCTACGAGCAGTACTTC. Its protein product is CAWSVLGVGYEQYF.

The chain carries TRBV18 and TRBJ1-4; 7 nucleotides agree with TRBD1. Germline V CDR1 and CDR2: KGHSH, LQKENI. The J segment lost 7 bases and the V segment lost 5 bases, leaving 4 bases of the junction unmatched. The CDR3 loop spans 13 amino acids. Here the CDR3 DNA reads TGTGCCAGCTCAAAGGGGGCTGGTGAAAAACTGTTTTTT. Residues: CASSKGAGEKLFF.

The chain links TRBV6-6 to TRBJ2-5, with TRBD2 as a possible D gene (6 bases). Germline CDR1 is MNHNY and CDR2 is SVGAGI (reference sequence). V was pared by 2 bases and J by 5 bases, with 15 bases between. The CDR3 spans 15 residues. The CDR3 sequence: CASSYVAGFGETQYF. The CDR3 region has the DNA TGTGCCAGCAGTTACGTGGCGGGGTTCGGGGAGACCCAGTACTTC.

V usage is TRBV18 and J usage is TRBJ2-7; 7 bases are shared with TRBD2. Germline lookup yields CDR1 KGHSH and CDR2 LQKENI. This CDR3 spans 17 amino acids. Trimming took 2 bases from V and 6 from J; bases not matched to a gene: 16. CDR3 nucleotides: TGTGCCAGCTCACCAAGGGGAGGGACGGGGAGAGGCGGCGAGCAGTACTTC. It yields the protein CASSPRGGTGRGGEQYF.

This clone was picked up a small number of times. Other DNA sequences within the sample encode an identical CDR3. The rearrangement joins TRBV7-9 to TRBJ1-2, with unresolved D. CDR3 length: 13 amino acids. Per germline, CDR1 SEHNR and CDR2 FQNEAQ (reference sequence). The V gene lost 3 bases and the J gene lost 5 bases, with 10 bases spanning the gap. This CDR3 is CASSFRDGYGYTF. The CDR3 DNA reads TGTGCCAGCAGCTTCCGGGATGGATATGGCTACACCTTC.

This clone was detected only a few times. This chain uses TRBV27 with TRBJ2-3; perhaps D is TRBD1 or TRBD2 (5 bases each). The CDR3 totals 14 residues. Germline loops: CDR1 MNHEY, CDR2 SMNVEV (reference sequence). With 6 bases removed from V and 2 bases from J, the gap between germline ends came to 12 bases. DNA of the CDR3: TGTGCCAGCAGACCCCGGGGCTCCACAGATACGCAGTATTTT. Translated, it gives CASRPRGSTDTQYF.

V and J are TRBV11-2 and TRBJ1-3; D gene uncertain. CDR3 length equals 11 residues. Germline CDR1 SGHAT, CDR2 FQNNGV. V was trimmed by 7 bases and J by 10 bases, leaving 11 bases between them. The CDR3 DNA is TGTGCCAGCAACTACCGGGGAACCATATATTTT. Residues: CASNYRGTIYF.

The table lists this clone with a count of one. The chain combines TRBV30 with TRBJ1-2; D unresolved. The CDR3 contains 14 residues. Trimming removed 5 bases at V and 8 bases at J, with 21 bases between. Germline lookup yields CDR1 GTSNPN and CDR2 SVGIG (reference sequence). CDR3: CAWYRPHEVGGYTF. In DNA, the CDR3 is TGTGCCTGGTATCGTCCCCACGAGGTAGGGGGCTACACCTTC.

J is TRBJ2-4 and V is TRBV5-4; D may be TRBD2 (6 bases). CDR1 is SGHNT and CDR2 is YYREEE in the germline V gene (reference sequence). Trimming left V 3 bases short and J 4 bases short, with 11 bases between. The CDR3 sequence is 14 residues long. This CDR3 reads CASSSQEGKNIQYF. In nucleotides, the CDR3 is TGTGCCAGCAGCTCACAGGAGGGGAAAAACATTCAGTACTTC. Full variable domain (outside the CDR3, taken from reference TRBV5-4 and TRBJ2-4): ETGVTQSPTHLIKTRGQQVTLRCSSQSGHNTVSWYQQALGQGPQFIFQYYREEENGRGNFPPRFSGLQFPNYSSELNVNALELDDSALYLCASSSQEGKNIQYFGAGTRLSVL.

The chain couples TRBV7-9 to TRBJ2-7; 8 bases are a match to TRBD2. The germline V gene has CDR1 SEHNR and CDR2 FQNEAQ (reference sequence). The CDR3 totals 15 residues. Trimming cost V 1 base and J 6 bases; bases outside gene matches: 8. CDR3 residues: CASSLGPGGPSEQYF. In nucleotides, the CDR3 is TGTGCCAGCAGCTTAGGCCCGGGGGGGCCATCCGAGCAGTACTTC.

This clone was recorded only once. V is TRBV15 and J is TRBJ1-1, with 8 bases that match TRBD1. V shed 2 bases, J shed 4 bases, and the junction held 3 bases outside the gene matches. Germline CDR1 and CDR2: LNHNV and YYDKDF (reference sequence). This CDR3 has 14 residues. CDR3 nucleotide sequence: TGTGCCACCAGCAGATACAGGGGGGGCACTGAAGCTTTCTTT. Amino acid sequence: CATSRYRGGTEAFF.

The rearrangement joins TRBV6-4 to TRBJ2-3, with D maybe TRBD1 (5 bases). CDR3 length equals 12 residues. Germline loops: CDR1 MRHNA, CDR2 SNTAGT. Deletions cut 7 bases from V and 6 bases from J, with 11 bases between. The CDR3 sequence is CASKGQWDTQYF. In DNA, the CDR3 is TGTGCCAGCAAGGGGCAGTGGGATACGCAGTATTTT.

The J gene is TRBJ2-7, the V gene TRBV6-5; tentative D call: TRBD2 (6 bases). Trimming stripped 7 bases from V and 3 bases from J, with 7 bases between. Germline lookup yields CDR1 MNHEY and CDR2 SVGAGI. The CDR3 is 11 residues long. The DNA for the CDR3 is TGTGCCAGCACCGGGGGCTACGAGCAGTACTTC. Protein sequence: CASTGGYEQYF.

The chain employs TRBV4-3 and TRBJ2-3; a possible D gene is TRBD2 (5 bases). Deletions cut 4 bases from V and 6 bases from J, with 20 bases between. Germline-derived CDR1 and CDR2 are LGHNA and YSLEER. The CDR3 is made up of 16 amino acids. CDR3 residues: CASSLGGGGLPDTQYF. The DNA for the CDR3 is TGCGCCAGCAGCCTTGGAGGTGGCGGGTTACCTGATACGCAGTATTTT.

V usage is TRBV10-3 and J usage is TRBJ2-2, with D perhaps TRBD1 or TRBD2 (5 bases each). Trimming took 7 bases from V and 1 from J, leaving 16 bases between them. CDR3 size: 16 residues. Germline loops: CDR1 ENHRY, CDR2 SYGVKD. The CDR3 sequence is CAITGDGQLNTGELFF. The CDR3 region has the DNA TGTGCCATCACTGGGGACGGGCAATTGAACACCGGGGAGCTGTTTTTT.